This T cell receptor beta chain stems from a study of blood T cell repertoires in COVID-19. Recruits, aged about 18 to 95 years, lived in under 25 US areas. Assay used: immunoSEQ multiplex PCR; TCRdb lists only in-frame clones, some missing. The sample lists about 200,000 clones, 85% to 90% seen once, with roughly 4% in the top ten. Sequencing was performed on PBMCs or T cells enriched from blood (not recorded which). The clonotype comes from a woman aged 25 to 39 with acute COVID-19.

This chain's CDR3 is CASSPDRLVPGELFF. CDR3 bases: TGTGCCAGCAGCCCGGACAGGCTGGTCCCCGGGGAGCTGTTTTTT. The chain recombines TRBV5-5 with TRBJ2-2, with 7 bases that match TRBD1. The CDR3 totals 15 residues. Germline V gene data show CDR1 as SGHKS and CDR2 as YYEKEE (reference sequence). V was clipped by 4 bases and J by 6 bases; unmatched bases: 9.